This T cell receptor beta chain was identified in a study of blood T cell repertoires in COVID-19. On the study more broadly: Sources were T cells, B-cell-depleted T cells, or PBMCs; the material itself was cDNA or gDNA.

As handled by the study authors: Amplified reference gene primers provided the basis for estimating nucleated cell counts. Clones were read by immunoSEQ multiplex PCR, and TCRdb kept only the in-frame ones, dropping some. Clone size and V and J calls were adopted from that table, with D and trimming inferred from the DNA. Of 70,000 to 95,000 clones listed, 75% to 90% are singletons. Germline lookup yields CDR1 GTSNPN and CDR2 SVGIG (reference sequence). V lost 3 bases to trimming and J lost 6 bases; unmatched junction nucleotides: 3. The CDR3 has 14 residues. The sample consisted of peripheral blood. This chain uses TRBV30 with TRBJ2-2, with 11 nucleotides matching TRBD2. The sequence was collected from a human donor in a cohort sampled during active COVID-19. The CDR3 reads CAWRTGLAAGELFF. CDR3 in DNA: TGTGCCTGGAGGACGGGACTAGCGGCCGGGGAGCTGTTTTTT.